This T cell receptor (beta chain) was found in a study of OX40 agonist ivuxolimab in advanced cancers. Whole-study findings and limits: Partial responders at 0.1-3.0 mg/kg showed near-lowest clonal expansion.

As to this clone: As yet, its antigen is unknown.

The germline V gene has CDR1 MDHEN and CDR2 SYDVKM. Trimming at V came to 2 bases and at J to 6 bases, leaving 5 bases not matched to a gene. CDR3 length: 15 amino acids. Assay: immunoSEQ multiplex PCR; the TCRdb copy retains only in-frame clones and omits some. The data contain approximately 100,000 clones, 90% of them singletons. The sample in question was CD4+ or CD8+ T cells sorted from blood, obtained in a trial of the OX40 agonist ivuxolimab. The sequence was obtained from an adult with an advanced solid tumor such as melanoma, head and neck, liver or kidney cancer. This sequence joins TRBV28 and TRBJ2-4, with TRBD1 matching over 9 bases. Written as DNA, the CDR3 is TGTGCCAGCAGTTTACACCGGGACAGGGCAAACATTCAGTACTTC. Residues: CASSLHRDRANIQYF.